The 13 T cell receptor beta chains presented below share a single source sample, sequenced in a study of Ad26.COV2.S vaccination and SARS-CoV-2 variants. Treatment described: some 19 received Ad26.COV2.S at low or high dose, single or two shots; several received placebo; per-sample allocation not given. The study sampled participants on day 63 after the first vaccine or placebo injection. Sequencing was performed with immunoSEQ multiplex PCR; in TCRdb, only in-frame clones are kept and a portion is missing. The table shows hundreds of thousands of clones, with 80% to 90% occurring only once. The material sequenced was peripheral blood, taken in a trial of Ad26.COV2.S vaccine versus placebo. Receptors were obtained from a person between 18 and 65 years old who received the Ad26.COV2.S COVID-19 vaccine or a placebo.

This rearrangement joins TRBV28 to TRBJ1-5, with D tentatively TRBD1 (5 bases). Germline lookup yields CDR1 MDHEN and CDR2 SYDVKM. V was shortened by 3 bases and J by 9 bases, with 18 bases between the two germline ends. This CDR3 is built from 15 residues. DNA for the CDR3: TGTGCCAGCAGTTTGAGGACAAAGCGTGGTATGCCCCAGCATTTT. Translated: CASSLRTKRGMPQHF.

The chain has TRBV20-1 and TRBJ2-1, with D possibly matching TRBD2 (6 bases). Trimming took off 3 bases at V and 9 bases at J, with 15 bases between the two ends. CDR1 DFQATT and CDR2 SNEGSKA come from the germline V gene (reference sequence). The CDR3 length is 13 residues. CDR3 in DNA: TGCAGTGCTAGTGGGCTAGCGAAGGCTGAGCAGTTCTTC. Protein sequence: CSASGLAKAEQFF.

A word on this clone: Other DNA sequences of this sample code for an identical CDR3. The V gene is TRBV18, the J gene TRBJ1-6; unclear D gene. V was trimmed by 0 bases and J by 7 bases, leaving 7 bases between them. Germline V gene data show CDR1 as KGHSH and CDR2 as LQKENI. The CDR3 loop spans 14 amino acids. The CDR3: CASSPPGRNSPLHF. The DNA of the CDR3 is TGTGCCAGCTCACCACCAGGGAGGAATTCACCCCTCCACTTT.

The chain uses TRBV10-3 and TRBJ1-1; possibly TRBD1 for D (6 bases). The germline CDR1 and CDR2 sequences are ENHRY and SYGVKD. The CDR3 runs to 15 residues. With 1 base removed from V and 1 base from J, the gap between germline ends came to 10 bases. CDR3 in amino acids: CAISEFTGQNTEAFF. CDR3 sequence (DNA): TGTGCCATCAGTGAGTTTACAGGGCAGAACACTGAAGCTTTCTTT.

The rearrangement joins TRBV28 to TRBJ1-2; 7 bases line up with TRBD1. Germline assignment: CDR1 MDHEN and CDR2 SYDVKM. The CDR3 sequence is 14 residues long. The V gene end was trimmed by 6 bases and the J gene end by 5 bases; junction bases not matched to a gene: 9. The CDR3 region is CASRRPGQLYGYTF. The DNA of the CDR3 is TGTGCCAGCAGGAGACCGGGACAGCTATATGGCTACACCTTC.

The chain combines TRBV3-1 (or the pseudogene TRBV3-2) with TRBJ2-5, with D possibly being TRBD1 or TRBD2 (5 bases each). Between the trimmed V and J ends, which lost 1 base and 4 bases, there was a span of 16 bases. The CDR3 is 16 residues long. The germline gives CDR1 LGHDT, CDR2 YNNKEL (reference sequence). The CDR3 nucleotides read TGTGCCAGCAGCCAAGTCCGGGGCACCCGGATAGAGACCCAGTACTTC. Translated: CASSQVRGTRIETQYF.

V is TRBV6-5 and J is TRBJ2-1; TRBD2 agrees at 10 bases. Germline V CDR1 and CDR2: MNHEY, SVGAGI. The CDR3 has 15 residues. J gave up 4 bases and V 7 bases, and 7 bases lay outside the gene matches. The CDR3 region is CASTQSGGEYNEQFF. The CDR3 nucleotides read TGTGCCAGCACTCAGAGCGGGGGGGAATACAATGAGCAGTTCTTC.

The gene calls are TRBV6-5 and TRBJ2-7; 7 bases align to TRBD1. This CDR3 contains 14 residues. CDR1 and CDR2 from the germline V gene are MNHEY and SVGAGI. V trimming: 5 bases; J trimming: 4 bases; junction bases outside the gene matches: 8. In DNA, the CDR3 is TGTGCCAGCAGTATTGACCCAGGGGGATACGAGCAGTACTTC. Its protein product is CASSIDPGGYEQYF.

The chain carries TRBV7-2 and TRBJ2-7; 8 nucleotides line up with TRBD2. The ends lost 1 base at V and 0 bases at J; junction bases unmatched: 5. Germline CDR1 is SGHTA and CDR2 is FQGNSA. CDR3 length equals 16 residues. The CDR3 coding sequence is TGTGCCAGCAGCTTAGGGTCTAGCGGGTTCTCCTACGAGCAGTACTTC. It encodes CASSLGSSGFSYEQYF.

The chain links TRBV11-3 to TRBJ2-3, with a tentative D call TRBD2 (5 bases). The CDR3 totals 14 residues. With 3 bases removed from V and 0 bases from J, the gap between germline ends came to 7 bases. The germline V gene encodes CDR1 SGHNT and CDR2 YENEEA. The CDR3 bases are TGTGCCAGCAGCTTCGGACTGAGCACAGATACGCAGTATTTT. Translating gives CASSFGLSTDTQYF.

The chain recombines TRBV7-6 with TRBJ1-2, with a tentative D call TRBD1 (5 bases). The germline gives CDR1 SGHVS, CDR2 FNYEAQ. Trimming removed 0 bases from V and 0 bases from J, with 20 bases in between. This CDR3 spans 19 amino acids. CDR3 sequence: CASSLAPAGGAFTNYGYTF. CDR3 in DNA: TGTGCCAGCAGCTTAGCCCCTGCGGGAGGGGCCTTTACTAACTATGGCTACACCTTC.

V is TRBV19 and J is TRBJ2-5; 8 bases map to TRBD1. CDR3 size: 15 residues. With 6 bases clipped from V and 3 bases from J, the junction kept 9 bases outside the gene matches. CDR1 is LNHDA and CDR2 is SQIVND in the germline V gene (reference sequence). The CDR3, as DNA: TGTGCCAGTAGCTACAACAGGGGGTTCGAAGAGACCCAGTACTTC. Encoded protein: CASSYNRGFEETQYF.

The chain has TRBV28 and TRBJ2-7, with D perhaps matching TRBD1 (5 bases). This CDR3 is built from 13 residues. Germline V CDR1 and CDR2: MDHEN, SYDVKM. Trimming took off 2 bases at V and 3 bases at J, with 8 bases between the two ends. The CDR3 DNA follows: TGTGCCAGCAGTTTACAGGGCCACTACGAGCAGTACGTC. The encoded protein is CASSLQGHYEQYV.